Listed here is a single T cell receptor (beta chain). Its antigen is undetermined. The record originates from a study of graft-versus-host responses after intestinal transplantation. Study context: Following induction with anti-thymocyte globulin, all recipients were given tacrolimus and steroids for around three years. Findings and caveats of the study: Allografts from individuals with graft-donor T cell macrochimerism displayed high graft-versus-host to host-versus-graft clonal ratios.

This CDR3 spans 16 amino acids. Trimming took 0 bases from V and 6 from J, leaving 17 bases between them. Germline CDR1 reads SGHTA; CDR2 reads FQGNSA. Sequencing used immunoSEQ multiplex PCR; TCRdb keeps in-frame clones, though not all of them. The sample lists about 59,000 clones, 85% to 95% occurring once. This chain links TRBV7-2 with TRBJ1-2, with D perhaps TRBD1 (5 bases). The TCR sequence derives from a human donor who was the organ donor for an intestinal transplant. Here the sequenced sample was unstimulated CD4+ T cells sorted from spleen or lymph node cells, taken before transplant. This CDR3 reads CASSLAPSWGRDGYTF. For the CDR3, the DNA is TGTGCCAGCAGCTTAGCCCCTTCGTGGGGGAGGGATGGCTACACCTTC.